This is a list of T cell receptor beta chains from one sample in a study of shared clonotypes between healthy human individuals. The assay was immunoSEQ multiplex PCR, and TCRdb's table has in-frame clones only and misses some. The repertoire holds about 2,500,000 clones, with more than 90% as singletons. Sample: naive CD4+ T cells sorted from blood. These TCRs come from a man aged 18 to 29 in good health. CDR3s include the opening cysteine and the closing phenylalanine or tryptophan. The order of the fields is J gene, V gene, D gene, CDR3 protein, CDR3 DNA. A D gene is named only where the DNA matches it firmly.

>TRBJ1-2|TRBV5-1|-
CASSLLADPLEGYTF
TGCGCCAGCAGCCTGTTAGCCGATCCCCTAGAAGGCTACACCTTC
>TRBJ1-2|TRBV4-1|-
CASSQEGQPYGYTF
TGCGCCAGCAGCCAAGAAGGACAGCCTTATGGCTACACCTTC
>TRBJ2-1|TRBV30|TRBD2
CAWSDLTSGRVDEQFF
TGTGCCTGGAGTGACCTAACTAGCGGGAGAGTGGATGAGCAGTTCTTC
>TRBJ2-2|TRBV4-1|-
CASSQDPGGAGELFF
TGCGCCAGCAGCCAGGACCCAGGAGGGGCCGGGGAGCTGTTTTTT
>TRBJ2-2|TRBV6-5|-
CASSYMGGTGELFF
TGTGCCAGCAGTTACATGGGGGGCACCGGGGAGCTGTTTTTT
>TRBJ2-1|TRBV11-2|TRBD2
CASSLARASGRDEQFF
TGTGCCAGCAGCTTAGCACGGGCTAGCGGGAGGGATGAGCAGTTCTTC
>TRBJ2-7|TRBV6-1|TRBD1
CASIIRDRDYEQYF
TGTGCCAGCATCATACGGGACAGGGACTACGAGCAGTACTTC
>TRBJ1-3|TRBV10-2|-
CASKPAGNTIYF
TGCGCCAGCAAACCGGCCGGAAACACCATATATTTT
>TRBJ2-1|TRBV5-1|-
CASSLDRDFYNEQFF
TGCGCCAGCAGCTTGGACCGGGACTTTTACAATGAGCAGTTCTTC
>TRBJ1-1|TRBV21-1|-
CASSVSTGGNTEAFF
TGTGCCAGCAGCGTTTCGACAGGGGGCAACACTGAAGCTTTCTTT